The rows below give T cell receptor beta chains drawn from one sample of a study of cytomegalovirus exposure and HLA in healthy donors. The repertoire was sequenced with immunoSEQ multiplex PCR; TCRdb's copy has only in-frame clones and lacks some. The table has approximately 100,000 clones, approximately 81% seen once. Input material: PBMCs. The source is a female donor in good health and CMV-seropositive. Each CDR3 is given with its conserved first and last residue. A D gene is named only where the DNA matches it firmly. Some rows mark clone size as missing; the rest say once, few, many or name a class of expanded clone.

CDR3nt: TGTGCCAGCAGCTTAAGAGGGGGCGCGAGTACCGGGGAGCTGTTTTTT
CDR3aa: CASSLRGGASTGELFF
j_gene: TRBJ2-2
d_gene: TRBD1
abundance: .
v_gene: TRBV7-2

CDR3nt: TGTGCCAGCAGTGAGGGGGGAGGGCCCTACCATGAGCAGTTCTTC
CDR3aa: CASSEGGGPYHEQFF
j_gene: TRBJ2-1
d_gene: TRBD2
abundance: .
v_gene: TRBV25-1

CDR3nt: TGTGCCAGCAGCAAATCTCCAGGGGTAGGTGAAAAACTGTTTTTT
CDR3aa: CASSKSPGVGEKLFF
j_gene: TRBJ1-4
d_gene: .
abundance: few
v_gene: TRBV21-1

CDR3nt: TGTGCCAGCAGTACTCCCTTGAACACTGAAGCTTTCTTT
CDR3aa: CASSTPLNTEAFF
j_gene: TRBJ1-1
d_gene: .
abundance: once
v_gene: TRBV7-2

CDR3nt: TGTGCTAGTGGTTTCGAGTCGGGAGATACGCAGTATTTT
CDR3aa: CASGFESGDTQYF
j_gene: TRBJ2-3
d_gene: .
abundance: .
v_gene: TRBV12-5

CDR3nt: TGTGCCAGTAGGCTCCGACAGGGGGCCGGGGAGCTGTTTTTT
CDR3aa: CASRLRQGAGELFF
j_gene: TRBJ2-2
d_gene: TRBD1
abundance: .
v_gene: TRBV19

CDR3nt: TGTGCCAGCAGCGGGGCGGTCTATGGCTACACCTTC
CDR3aa: CASSGAVYGYTF
j_gene: TRBJ1-2
d_gene: .
abundance: .
v_gene: TRBV7-9

CDR3nt: TGCGCCAGCAGCCAAGGCACAGGGGGCGCGGGTTCACCCCTCCACTTT
CDR3aa: CASSQGTGGAGSPLHF
j_gene: TRBJ1-6
d_gene: TRBD1
abundance: .
v_gene: TRBV4-3

CDR3nt: TGTGCCAGTAACCCCGGACAGCCGGATACGCAGTATTTT
CDR3aa: CASNPGQPDTQYF
j_gene: TRBJ2-3
d_gene: .
abundance: .
v_gene: TRBV19

CDR3nt: TGTGCCAGCAGCTTATTTACACTATCTCGGGAGACCCAGTACTTC
CDR3aa: CASSLFTLSRETQYF
j_gene: TRBJ2-5
d_gene: .
abundance: once
v_gene: TRBV7-9

CDR3nt: TGTGCCAGCAGGGTCCCGGGAGGCCACTACAATGAGCAGTTCTTC
CDR3aa: CASRVPGGHYNEQFF
j_gene: TRBJ2-1
d_gene: TRBD2
abundance: .
v_gene: TRBV6-5

CDR3nt: TGCGCCAGCAGCTTGGGGCAGGTAACAGATACGCAGTATTTT
CDR3aa: CASSLGQVTDTQYF
j_gene: TRBJ2-3
d_gene: .
abundance: .
v_gene: TRBV5-1

CDR3nt: TGTGCCAGAGTAAATTGCGAGGAACCGGGGAATAGCAATCAGCCCCAGCATTTT
CDR3aa: CARVNCEEPGNSNQPQHF
j_gene: TRBJ1-5
d_gene: .
abundance: .
v_gene: TRBV27

CDR3nt: TGTGCCAGCTCAACGACTAGCGGGAGGGGGTCCTACAATGAGCAGTTCTTC
CDR3aa: CASSTTSGRGSYNEQFF
j_gene: TRBJ2-1
d_gene: TRBD2
abundance: .
v_gene: TRBV18

CDR3nt: TGCGCCAGCAGCCAAGCTACAGATACGCAGTATTTT
CDR3aa: CASSQATDTQYF
j_gene: TRBJ2-3
d_gene: .
abundance: .
v_gene: TRBV4-1

CDR3nt: TGTGCCTGGGCGGGGGGGGGCCTTTCTAGCACAGATACGCAGTATTTT
CDR3aa: CAWAGGGLSSTDTQYF
j_gene: TRBJ2-3
d_gene: TRBD2
abundance: .
v_gene: TRBV30

CDR3nt: TGTGCCAGCAGCTTGACAGGGGGCAACCAAGAGACCCAGTACTTC
CDR3aa: CASSLTGGNQETQYF
j_gene: TRBJ2-5
d_gene: TRBD1
abundance: .
v_gene: TRBV7-9

CDR3nt: TGTGCCACCAGCAGAGACAGGGCAGGGGGCGAAGACGAGCAGTACTTC
CDR3aa: CATSRDRAGGEDEQYF
j_gene: TRBJ2-7
d_gene: TRBD1
abundance: .
v_gene: TRBV15

CDR3nt: TGTGCCAGCAGGCGCCAAGAGACCCAGTACTTC
CDR3aa: CASRRQETQYF
j_gene: TRBJ2-5
d_gene: .
abundance: .
v_gene: TRBV7-2

CDR3nt: TGTGCCAGCACCAAAGACAGACAGCTACTATCCTACGAGCAGTACTTC
CDR3aa: CASTKDRQLLSYEQYF
j_gene: TRBJ2-7
d_gene: .
abundance: .
v_gene: TRBV6-6

CDR3nt: TGTGCCAGTAGTATAGTTAGCGGGGGTTTAGGCACAGATACGCAGTATTTT
CDR3aa: CASSIVSGGLGTDTQYF
j_gene: TRBJ2-3
d_gene: TRBD2
abundance: few
v_gene: TRBV19

CDR3nt: TGTGCCAGCAGTTTGGGGAGTTCGGCCACAGATACGCAGTATTTT
CDR3aa: CASSLGSSATDTQYF
j_gene: TRBJ2-3
d_gene: .
abundance: .
v_gene: TRBV6-4

CDR3nt: TGTGCCAGCAGCTTACAATCCGGACTAGCGGGGGCCGAGACCCAGTACTTC
CDR3aa: CASSLQSGLAGAETQYF
j_gene: TRBJ2-5
d_gene: TRBD2
abundance: .
v_gene: TRBV7-2

CDR3nt: TGTGCCAGCAGCGGGACTAGCGGGGGCCCTAGCACAGATACGCAGTATTTT
CDR3aa: CASSGTSGGPSTDTQYF
j_gene: TRBJ2-3
d_gene: TRBD2
abundance: .
v_gene: TRBV9

CDR3nt: TGTGCCAGCAGAACAGGGGGCCACACTGAAGCTTTCTTT
CDR3aa: CASRTGGHTEAFF
j_gene: TRBJ1-1
d_gene: TRBD1
abundance: .
v_gene: TRBV6-5

CDR3nt: TGCGCCAGCAGCCAAGATTATCGGGAGACCCAGTACTTC
CDR3aa: CASSQDYRETQYF
j_gene: TRBJ2-5
d_gene: .
abundance: .
v_gene: TRBV4-3

CDR3nt: TGTGCCAGCACCTCGGACAGGGTCAATCAGCCCCAGCATTTT
CDR3aa: CASTSDRVNQPQHF
j_gene: TRBJ1-5
d_gene: TRBD1
abundance: once
v_gene: TRBV2

CDR3nt: TGTGCCAGCAGTTTAGGACTAGCGGGGCCCACGGGGACCCAGTACTTC
CDR3aa: CASSLGLAGPTGTQYF
j_gene: TRBJ2-5
d_gene: TRBD2
abundance: few
v_gene: TRBV6-5

CDR3nt: TGTGCCAGCAGCGTAAAGTCTAGCGGACCGACCGGGGAGCTGTTTTTT
CDR3aa: CASSVKSSGPTGELFF
j_gene: TRBJ2-2
d_gene: TRBD2
abundance: .
v_gene: TRBV9

CDR3nt: TGTGCCAGCAGTCTTTCAGGGGGGTCTAACTATGGCTACACCTTC
CDR3aa: CASSLSGGSNYGYTF
j_gene: TRBJ1-2
d_gene: TRBD1
abundance: once
v_gene: TRBV27

CDR3nt: TGCGCCAGCAGCTTGGATGGGGCCTCGACAGATACGCAGTATTTT
CDR3aa: CASSLDGASTDTQYF
j_gene: TRBJ2-3
d_gene: .
abundance: .
v_gene: TRBV5-1

CDR3nt: TGTGCCAGCAGCCCTCAGGGGACAGGGGGAAAGTACTTC
CDR3aa: CASSPQGTGGKYF
j_gene: TRBJ2-7
d_gene: TRBD1
abundance: few
v_gene: TRBV7-9

CDR3nt: TGTGCCAGCAGCTTAGTTGGACAGCCCAACACTGAAGCTTTCTTT
CDR3aa: CASSLVGQPNTEAFF
j_gene: TRBJ1-1
d_gene: .
abundance: .
v_gene: TRBV7-9

CDR3nt: TGTGCCAGCAGCCGGACTAGCGGGAGGCCCCCCTACGAGCAGTACTTC
CDR3aa: CASSRTSGRPPYEQYF
j_gene: TRBJ2-7
d_gene: TRBD2
abundance: .
v_gene: TRBV7-9

CDR3nt: TGTGCCAGCAGCATCCGTGGGGCCCTTGGAGGCTACACCTTC
CDR3aa: CASSIRGALGGYTF
j_gene: TRBJ1-2
d_gene: .
abundance: .
v_gene: TRBV11-2

CDR3nt: TGTGCCAGCAGCTTGTACGGACAGTCAAATAATTCACCCCTCCACTTT
CDR3aa: CASSLYGQSNNSPLHF
j_gene: TRBJ1-6
d_gene: .
abundance: .
v_gene: TRBV5-6

CDR3nt: TGCGCCAGCAGCTTGGGGTCTAGCAGAAACAATGAGCAGTTCTTC
CDR3aa: CASSLGSSRNNEQFF
j_gene: TRBJ2-1
d_gene: .
abundance: .
v_gene: TRBV5-1

CDR3nt: TGTGCCAGTAGTATCGGGGGGGCCCAAGAGACCCAGTACTTC
CDR3aa: CASSIGGAQETQYF
j_gene: TRBJ2-5
d_gene: TRBD2
abundance: .
v_gene: TRBV19

CDR3nt: TGTGCCAGCTCACCACCATCCGTGAACACTGAAGCTTTCTTT
CDR3aa: CASSPPSVNTEAFF
j_gene: TRBJ1-1
d_gene: .
abundance: few
v_gene: TRBV18

CDR3nt: TGTGCCAGTTCCCGACAGGGGGCTTACGAGCAGTACTTC
CDR3aa: CASSRQGAYEQYF
j_gene: TRBJ2-7
d_gene: TRBD1
abundance: .
v_gene: TRBV30

CDR3nt: TGTGCCAGCAGTGGGACAGGGGCCTGGTATGGCTACACCTTC
CDR3aa: CASSGTGAWYGYTF
j_gene: TRBJ1-2
d_gene: TRBD1
abundance: .
v_gene: TRBV6-5

CDR3nt: TGTGCCAGCAGCTCATCCGGTAGCGGGAGGGCAGATACGCAGTATTTT
CDR3aa: CASSSSGSGRADTQYF
j_gene: TRBJ2-3
d_gene: TRBD2
abundance: .
v_gene: TRBV7-8

CDR3nt: TGTGCCAGCAGCCCGGAAAACAGGGTTGGAAACACCATATATTTT
CDR3aa: CASSPENRVGNTIYF
j_gene: TRBJ1-3
d_gene: .
abundance: .
v_gene: TRBV5-5

CDR3nt: TGTGCCATCAGTGAGCAAGGGGGCAACCAAGAGACCCAGTACTTC
CDR3aa: CAISEQGGNQETQYF
j_gene: TRBJ2-5
d_gene: TRBD1
abundance: .
v_gene: TRBV10-3

CDR3nt: TGTGCCAGCAGTGAATATTCGGCAGGCTATAATTCACCCCTCCACTTT
CDR3aa: CASSEYSAGYNSPLHF
j_gene: TRBJ1-6
d_gene: .
abundance: few
v_gene: TRBV25-1